These T cell receptor beta chains were read from a single sample in a study of CD8+ T cells in alopecia areata. Repertoires were generated with immunoSEQ multiplex PCR, while TCRdb's copy carries only in-frame clones and drops some. The sample holds about 120,000 clones, around two fifths seen once. Sequenced: CD4+ T cells sorted from blood. The receptor set was obtained from a human donor with alopecia areata. CDR3s include the opening cysteine and the closing phenylalanine or tryptophan.

length	V	J	CDR3
12	TRBV7-9	TRBJ2-2	CASSFGTGELFF
18	TRBV5-1	TRBJ2-6	CASSDLDRGPSGANVLTF
16	TRBV7-2	TRBJ2-5	CASSPAGLAIQETQYF
14	TRBV29-1	TRBJ1-2	CSVGGFGGDYGYTF
14	TRBV30	TRBJ2-3	CACLGQGGTDTQYF
12	TRBV7-6	TRBJ2-3	CASSSPSGTQYF
19	TRBV7-3	TRBJ2-3	CASSLKPLTRQGAGDTQYF
14	TRBV18	TRBJ2-5	CASSPGTAQETQYF
12	TRBV29-1	TRBJ2-5	CSVERGGETQYF
15	TRBV2	TRBJ2-1	CASRALAGGNNEQFF
19	TRBV4-3	TRBJ2-2	CASSQDDWRTGGFTGELFF
15	TRBV5-4	TRBJ2-5	CASSLQLAGGETQYF
16	TRBV29-1	TRBJ2-7	CSVRVGVASGAYEQYF
12	TRBV5-6	TRBJ2-3	CASSLYGDTQYF
13	TRBV25-1	TRBJ1-2	CASRATAGYGYTF
13	TRBV7-2	TRBJ1-5	CASSFQRNQPQHF
15	TRBV28	TRBJ2-3	CASSSAGRVADTQYF
13	TRBV11-2	TRBJ2-7	CASSLREGLKQYF
15	TRBV5-4	TRBJ2-1	CASRADSTSYNEQFF
11	TRBV20-1	TRBJ1-4	CSALSLEKLFF
12	TRBV2	TRBJ2-5	CASRGDSETQYF
16	TRBV11-2	TRBJ2-3	CASSFLAGGVTDTQYF
16	TRBV7-8	TRBJ1-2	CASSRSGGHRSYGYTF
17	TRBV23-1	TRBJ1-6	CASSQLLSREVNSPLHF
17	TRBV4-2	TRBJ2-4	CASSQALQGAAKNIQYF
14	TRBV27	TRBJ1-1	CASRQGTQNTEAFF
13	TRBV27	TRBJ2-2	CASSSGLAGELFF
12	TRBV28	TRBJ2-3	CASSLRPDTQYF
15	TRBV7-2	TRBJ2-1	CASSRTSGEYNEQFF